This T cell receptor beta chain derives from a study of early T cells in non-severe SARS-CoV-2 infection. Overall study: Chains stayed unpaired after sequencing of bulk RNA from unsorted whole blood.

The CDR3 is made up of 15 amino acids. V was clipped by 3 bases and J by 4 bases, with 15 bases between them. CDR1 is KGHSH, CDR2 LQKENI, per germline. Individual cDNA molecules received unique molecular identifiers during library preparation. TCRdb processed the 5' RACE reads anew with MiXCR; each CDR3 protein has one entry. In the table there are roughly 60,000 distinct CDR3 sequences, about 8.4% of which are singletons. This sequence originates from an adult who was a healthcare worker with PCR-confirmed SARS-CoV-2 infection or an uninfected control (not recorded which). The sequenced material came from whole blood. The chain is built from TRBV18 and TRBJ1-2; TRBD1 is a possible D gene (5 bases). The DNA for the CDR3 is TGTGCCAGCTCACCCGGGACGCCAGGCCCCTATGGCTACACCTTC. Translated, it gives CASSPGTPGPYGYTF.